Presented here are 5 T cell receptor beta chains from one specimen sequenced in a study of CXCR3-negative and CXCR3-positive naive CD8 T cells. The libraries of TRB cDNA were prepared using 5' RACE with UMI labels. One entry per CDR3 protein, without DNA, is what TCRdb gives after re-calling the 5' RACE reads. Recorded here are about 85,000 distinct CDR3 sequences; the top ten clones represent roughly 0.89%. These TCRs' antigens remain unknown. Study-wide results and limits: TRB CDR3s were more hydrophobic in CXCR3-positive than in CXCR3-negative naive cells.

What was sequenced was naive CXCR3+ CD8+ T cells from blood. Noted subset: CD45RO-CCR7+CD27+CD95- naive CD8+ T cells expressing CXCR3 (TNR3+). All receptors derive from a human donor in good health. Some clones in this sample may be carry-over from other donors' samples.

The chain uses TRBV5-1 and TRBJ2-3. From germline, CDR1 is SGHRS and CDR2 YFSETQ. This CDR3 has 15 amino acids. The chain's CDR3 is CASRIYGERTDTQYF.

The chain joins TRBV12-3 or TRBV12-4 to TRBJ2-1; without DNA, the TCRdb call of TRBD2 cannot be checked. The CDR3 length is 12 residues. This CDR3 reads CASLATYNEQFF.

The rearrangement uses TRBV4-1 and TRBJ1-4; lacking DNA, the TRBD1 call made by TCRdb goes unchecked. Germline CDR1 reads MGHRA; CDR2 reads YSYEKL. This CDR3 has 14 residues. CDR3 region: CASSHGQDNEKLFF.

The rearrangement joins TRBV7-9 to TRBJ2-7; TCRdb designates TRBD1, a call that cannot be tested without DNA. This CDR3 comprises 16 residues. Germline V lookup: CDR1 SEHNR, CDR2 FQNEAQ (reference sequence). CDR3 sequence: CASSPKVTGGAYEQYF.

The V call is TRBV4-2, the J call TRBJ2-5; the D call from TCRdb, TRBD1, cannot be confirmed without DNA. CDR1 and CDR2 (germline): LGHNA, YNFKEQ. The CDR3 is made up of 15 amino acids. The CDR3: CASSQEVTGEETQYF.